The 17 T cell receptor beta chains given below trace back to one sample, sequenced in a study of CD8+CD57+ T cells in acquired aplastic anemia. Genomic DNA was employed as the template in profiling TCR beta VDJ and CDR3. TCRdb analysed the reads with MiXCR anew, one entry per CDR3 protein. The table includes approximately 200,000 distinct CDR3 sequences, about half detected once. All patients picked for sequencing had shown, by flow cytometry, an expansion of CD8+CD57+ cells. The sample taken for sequencing was sorted CD4+, CD8+, or CD8+CD57+ T cells (not recorded which) from PBMCs. These TCRs come from a human donor with aplastic anemia.

The chain is built from TRBV7-6 and TRBJ2-1; 12 nucleotides agree with TRBD2. The V gene's germline CDR1 is SGHVS and CDR2 FNYEAQ. This CDR3 has 17 residues. Trimming took 2 bases from V and 5 from J; bases not matched to a gene: 7. CDR3 in amino acids: CASSLPTSGGDDNEQFF. The CDR3 DNA reads TGTGCCAGCAGCTTACCGACTAGCGGGGGCGACGACAATGAGCAGTTCTTC.

The chain joins TRBV29-1 to TRBJ1-1; no definite D call. Germline V gives CDR1 SQVTM, CDR2 ANQGSEA. The CDR3 totals 12 residues. V was pared by 1 base and J by 3 bases, with 6 bases between. As DNA, the CDR3 is TGCAGCGTTGAAGGCAGATACACTGAAGCTTTCTTT. It specifies CSVEGRYTEAFF.

This clonotype was counted a few times. The rearrangement joins TRBV20-1 to TRBJ1-5; a possible D gene is TRBD1 (5 bases). From germline, CDR1 is DFQATT and CDR2 SNEGSKA (reference sequence). This CDR3 spans 16 amino acids. V lost 0 bases to trimming and J lost 0 bases, with 12 bases between them. CDR3 loop: CSARDPGANSNQPQHF. For the CDR3, the DNA is TGCAGTGCTAGAGATCCCGGGGCCAATAGCAATCAGCCCCAGCATTTT.

In this sample, this clonotype turned up many times. V is TRBV2 and J is TRBJ1-5; no clear D gene. The CDR3 consists of 13 residues. CDR1 and CDR2 (germline): SNHLY, FYNNEI. Between the trimmed V and J ends, which lost 6 bases and 4 bases, there was a span of 10 bases. This chain's CDR3 is CASSGDHNQPQHF. The CDR3 DNA sequence: TGTGCCAGCAGCGGCGACCATAATCAGCCCCAGCATTTT.

This clonotype was seen only a few times. This sequence joins TRBV3-1 and TRBJ1-5; 7 bases align to TRBD1. V was pared by 3 bases and J by 2 bases, with 7 bases of the junction left unmatched. Per the germline V gene, CDR1 is LGHDT and CDR2 is YNNKEL (reference sequence). This CDR3 is 16 amino acids long. The CDR3 sequence: CASSQGQITGNQPQHF. The CDR3 DNA reads as TGTGCCAGCAGCCAGGGACAGATCACTGGCAATCAGCCCCAGCATTTT.

The sample holds many counts of this clonotype. The V and J genes are TRBV19 and TRBJ1-3; unclear D gene. Per germline, CDR1 LNHDA and CDR2 SQIVND (reference sequence). This CDR3 is 15 amino acids long. The V end was cut by 6 bases, the J end by 0 bases, with 12 bases between. CDR3 protein: CASSPKTDSGNTIYF. CDR3 coding DNA: TGTGCCAGTAGCCCTAAGACTGACTCTGGAAACACCATATATTTT.

This CDR3 is CASTSGQGLEQYF. Here the CDR3 DNA reads TGTGCCAGCACTTCGGGACAGGGGTTGGAGCAGTACTTC. V is TRBV9 and J is TRBJ2-7; 10 bases are shared with TRBD1. Germline values: CDR1 SGDLS, CDR2 YYNGEE. With V trimmed by 6 bases and J by 7 bases, 7 bases remained unmatched. The CDR3 length is 13 residues. The full variable domain, its missing parts supplied by reference TRBV9 and TRBJ2-7, is DSGVTQTPKHLITATGQRVTLRCSPRSGDLSVYWYQQSLDQGLQFLIQYYNGEERAKGNILERFSAQQFPDLHSELNLSSLELGDSALYFCASTSGQGLEQYFGPGTRLTVT.

This clonotype was seen a few times. A read error may be the cause here, since a much bigger clone is one base away. V is TRBV5-1 and J is TRBJ2-3, with D hard to call. This CDR3 has 14 residues. Germline assignment: CDR1 SGHRS and CDR2 YFSETQ. The ends were cut back, 4 bases at V and 1 base at J, with 10 bases in the middle. As DNA, the CDR3 is TGCGCCAGCAGCCCCGACACGCGCACAGATACGCAGTATTTT. Translation gives CASSPDTRTDTQYF.

This chain connects TRBV2 to TRBJ2-5, with D possibly being TRBD1 or TRBD2 (5 bases each). CDR1 and CDR2 (germline): SNHLY, FYNNEI. Trimming shortened V by 3 bases and J by 4 bases, and 9 bases separated the two germline ends. The CDR3 has 13 amino acids. The CDR3 coding sequence is TGTGCCAGCAGTGATCCAGGGAGAGAGACCCAGTACTTC. It translates to CASSDPGRETQYF.

The chain joins TRBV2 to TRBJ2-3; TRBD2 agrees at 11 bases. Unmatched junction bases numbered 5, after V lost 8 bases and J lost 1 base. Germline CDR1 reads SNHLY; CDR2 reads FYNNEI. The CDR3 loop spans 15 amino acids. CDR3 bases: TGTGCCAGCGTCGGGACTAGCGGACGCACAGATACGCAGTATTTT. This translates into CASVGTSGRTDTQYF.

This clonotype is a singleton in its sample. A single base separates this from a much larger clone, so it may be a read error. Since the CDR3 does not end with the conserved phenylalanine or tryptophan, this likely comes from a read error. This chain's CDR3 is CASSVDRATEAFL. The CDR3 DNA is TGTGCCAGCAGCGTCGACAGGGCCACTGAAGCTTTCCTT. J is TRBJ1-1 and V is TRBV7-2; 7 nucleotides match TRBD1. With V trimmed by 5 bases and J by 4 bases, 4 bases remained unmatched. In germline, CDR1 is SGHTA, CDR2 FQGNSA. The CDR3 runs 13 residues.

A remark on this clonotype: The junction and the germline gene differ at one end; a read error may be behind it. This chain links TRBV7-9 with TRBJ1-2; the match to TRBD1 covers 9 bases. CDR1 and CDR2 (germline): SEHNR, FQNEAQ (reference sequence). The CDR3 length is 15 residues. In nucleotides, the CDR3 is TGCGCCAGCAGATTGGGACAGGGAGCTAACTATGGCTACACCTTC. This codes for CASRLGQGANYGYTF. Using reference TRBV7-9 and TRBJ1-2 for the parts outside the CDR3, the full variable domain is DTGVSQNPRHKITKRGQNVTFRCDPISEHNRLYWYRQTLGQGPEFLTYFQNEAQLEKSRLLSDRFSAERPKGSFSTLEIQRTEQGDSAMYLCASRLGQGANYGYTFGSGTRLTVV.

About this clonotype: Sequence at one end of the junction differs from germline and may be a read error. The V and J genes are TRBV4-1 and TRBJ2-7; 7 bases are shared with TRBD2. The CDR3 extends over 14 amino acids. Germline values: CDR1 MGHRA, CDR2 YSYEKL. The CDR3 reads CATRSGNPSYEQYF. CDR3 DNA: TGTGCCACCAGGAGCGGGAATCCCTCCTACGAGCAGTACTTC.

This clonotype appeared once. One end of the junction varies from germline; a read error may be responsible. The chain joins TRBV11-2 to TRBJ1-2; 9 positions match TRBD1. The CDR3 has 15 residues. CDR1 is SGHAT, CDR2 FQNNGV, per germline. In DNA, the CDR3 is TGTGCCAGCACCTTAGGGACAGGGACGAACTATGGCTACACCTTC. This encodes CASTLGTGTNYGYTF. The full variable domain, its missing parts supplied by reference TRBV11-2 and TRBJ1-2, is EAGVAQSPRYKIIEKRQSVAFWCNPISGHATLYWYQQILGQGPKLLIQFQNNGVVDDSQLPKDRFSAERLKGVDSTLKIQPAKLEDSAVYLCASTLGTGTNYGYTFGSGTRLTVV.

This clonotype appeared many times. This chain links TRBV7-8 with TRBJ1-2; 7 nucleotides align to TRBD1. The CDR3 is 15 amino acids. Germline CDR1 is SGHVS and CDR2 is FQNEAQ. V shed 5 bases and J 4 bases; nucleotides not matched to a gene: 10. CDR3 bases: TGTGCCAGCAGCACTACGACAGGGTTTAGCTATGGCTACACCTTC. Protein product: CASSTTTGFSYGYTF.

The sample holds a few counts of this clonotype. The chain links TRBV7-9 to TRBJ1-4; D uncertain. Germline CDR1 is SEHNR and CDR2 is FQNEAQ (reference sequence). V shed 5 bases and J shed 0 bases, with 19 bases lying between them. The CDR3 extends over 18 amino acids. Here the CDR3 reads CASSQVGSTSTTNEKLFF. DNA of the CDR3: TGTGCCAGCAGCCAAGTAGGCTCAACTAGCACAACTAATGAAAAACTGTTTTTT.

This clonotype was detected a few times. The chain recombines TRBV15 with TRBJ2-5; no clear D. The CDR3 is 13 residues long. The V gene's germline CDR1 is LNHNV and CDR2 YYDKDF (reference sequence). V dropped 3 bases and J dropped 2 bases, with 7 bases sitting between them. The CDR3 region has the DNA TGTGCCACCAGCAGTGCTTATCAAGAGACCCAGTACTTC. This codes for CATSSAYQETQYF.